This T cell receptor (beta chain) originates from a study of identical twins (TCRdb year 2016). Background on the whole study: TCR alpha and beta repertoires from monozygotic twins, unrelated adults of various ages and cord blood were deep-sequenced to test whether fetal clonotypes persist. To rule out contamination, the twin experiments were replicated at different times with different library preparation protocols. What the research found in general, with its limitations: Fewer insertions were carried by abundant cord blood beta clonotypes; a weaker similar trend was observed in young adult naive repertoires, while no such trend was observed in memory repertoires. Conclusions relied on cross-sectional statistical analysis, since the same donors could not be followed over many years. Zero-insertion analyses could be partly confounded by invariant T cells such as MAIT and iNKT, although diverse VJ usage argued against such confounding for most clonotypes. Out-of-frame TCR alpha sequences shared between twins showed an excess of low generation-probability sequences compared with coincidental sharing between unrelated individuals. In monozygotic twins, recombination models systematically underestimated out-of-frame TCR alpha sharing, but the models matched the sharing seen between unrelated individuals. In beta out-of-frame sequences, excess twin sharing was weaker, because having fewer shared sequences lowered the signal-to-noise ratio.

The CDR3 runs 18 residues from the cysteine to the phenylalanine. The only DNA kept is the CDR3, 54 bases in frame from the first base. CDR1 and CDR2 are read off the germline V gene (reference sequence) as MNHEY and SMNVEV. At the junction V is shortened by 6 bases and J by 7 bases; bases outside the gene matches: 19. Only healthy Caucasian donors were included. Using Miltenyi CD45RO+ enrichment and human naive T-cell isolation kits, memory (CD45RO+) and naive T cells were isolated from PBMC. This clonotype was counted ten times or more. There is no known antigen for this receptor. Per-base qualities were not stored, and no clone one base away is much larger. Receptors were amplified or captured by 5' RACE. These reads were obtained on an Illumina HiSeq 2000. Template switching introduced a universal primer binding site; the final cDNA contained a unique molecular identifier, enabling accurate counting of TCR cDNA molecules. First-strand cDNA for TCR alpha and beta chains was synthesized from specific primers in the conserved constant-segment region. To control for contamination, every cDNA library carried two barcodes: a SMART-Mk sample barcode plus Illumina barcodes. TruSeq adapter sequences, together with Illumina sample barcodes, were added in two successive PCR steps. The TCR alpha and beta cDNA libraries were sequenced on the Illumina HiSeq platform using custom primers. Per the source publication's procedure: MiGEC processed the raw reads to extract unique molecular identifiers, while MiXCR was used to determine the CDR3 positions. Recombination models were inferred per individual with the repgenHMM and IGoR tools using an EM algorithm. Shared clonotypes were analyzed with the tcR package in R, and sharing was normalized by the product of cloneset sizes. Out-of-frame nonproductive sequences were analyzed to study raw recombination free of thymic and clonal selection effects. TCRdb ran its own pipeline on the public reads, namely fastp trimming at Q25 and MiXCR clone calling, and kept in-frame beta chains. Rows are unified per CDR3 protein, each entry keeping the most common DNA and genes. The V and J calls reflect TCRdb's pipeline rather than the authors' work. Recorded for this sample are approximately 150,000 distinct CDR3 sequences; around 3.6% of them occurred a single time. The ten most abundant clones make up more than 7% of the sample.

The chain is assembled from TRBV27 and TRBJ1-1; 11 bases in the junction line up with TRBD1. The source of this sequence is a man aged 18 to 35 in good health. Sequencing input: memory T cells sorted from blood. The label giving this sample's cell subset or site can be read as: CD45RO+ enriched T cells. The nucleotide sequence reads TGTGCCAGCAGGCAATCCCTCCCCGGGACAGGGGGTGAAATTGAAGCTTTCTTT. This translates into CASRQSLPGTGGEIEAFF.